The rows below give T cell receptor beta chains drawn from one sample of a study of blood T cells in healthy people across ages. One entry per CDR3 protein, called by TCRdb with MiXCR from the 5' RACE reads. Here the sample spans 780,000 or so distinct CDR3 sequences, about 53% being singletons. Material: blood. The receptors here all came from a man aged 80 or over in good health. The CDR3 runs from the conserved cysteine through the conserved F or W. The order of the fields is J gene, clone size, D gene, V gene, CDR3 protein, CDR3 DNA. A D gene is named only where the DNA matches it firmly. Size is omitted from some rows. Given values are once, few, many or a class for expanded clones.

TRBJ2-6	-	TRBD1	TRBV20-1	CSARETGGRGANVLTF	TGCAGTGCTAGAGAAACAGGGGGCAGGGGGGCCAACGTCCTGACTTTC
TRBJ1-2	-	-	TRBV2	CASSGEVRAGGYTF	TGTGCCAGCAGTGGCGAGGTCCGGGCCGGGGGCTACACCTTC
TRBJ2-7	-	-	TRBV2	CASSKGRGAHEQYF	TGTGCCAGCAGCAAGGGGCGGGGCGCCCACGAGCAGTACTTC
TRBJ2-2	-	-	TRBV3-1	CASSQIQGTRFGTEELFF	TGTGCCAGCAGCCAAATTCAGGGGACCCGTTTCGGGACCGAGGAGCTGTTTTTT
TRBJ2-1	-	TRBD2	TRBV27	CASSELAEYNEQFF	TGTGCCAGCAGTGAACTAGCGGAGTACAATGAGCAGTTCTTC
TRBJ1-1	-	-	TRBV21-1	CASSKAGSNTEAFF	TGTGCCAGCAGCAAAGCGGGCAGCAACACTGAAGCTTTCTTT
TRBJ2-1	-	-	TRBV7-9	CASSSASGVNEQFF	TGTGCCAGCAGCTCAGCGTCAGGGGTGAATGAGCAGTTCTTC
TRBJ1-4	-	-	TRBV13	CASSNPDQGREKLFF	TGTGCCAGCAGCAACCCGGACCAGGGCCGGGAAAAACTGTTTTTT
TRBJ2-7	-	TRBD2	TRBV10-3	CAITRTSGSSSYNEQYF	TGTGCCATCACCCGGACTAGCGGGAGTAGCTCCTACAATGAGCAGTACTTC
TRBJ1-5	-	TRBD1	TRBV20-1	CSARGGGEDQPQHF	TGCAGTGCCCGGGGAGGGGGCGAGGATCAGCCCCAGCATTTT
TRBJ2-3	-	-	TRBV29-1	CSVTFGIFGDTQYF	TGCAGCGTTACCTTCGGAATCTTTGGGGATACGCAGTATTTT
TRBJ2-7	-	TRBD1	TRBV5-1	CASSREQGNEQYF	TGCGCCAGCAGCAGGGAACAGGGGAACGAGCAGTACTTC
TRBJ2-1	few	-	TRBV29-1	CSVLSAYNEQFF	TGCAGCGTTTTGTCAGCGTACAATGAGCAGTTCTTC
TRBJ1-6	-	TRBD1	TRBV20-1	CSARTGQAYNSPLHF	TGCAGTGCTAGAACGGGACAGGCCTATAATTCACCCCTCCACTTT
TRBJ2-7	-	-	TRBV2	CASSEVPSSYEQYF	TGTGCCAGCAGTGAAGTGCCGAGCTCCTACGAGCAGTACTTC
TRBJ2-5	few	TRBD1	TRBV20-1	CSATRTGVETQYF	TGCAGTGCTACAAGAACAGGGGTAGAGACCCAGTACTTC
TRBJ2-7	-	-	TRBV29-1	CSVVDGSYEQYF	TGCAGCGTGGTGGACGGTTCCTACGAGCAGTACTTC
TRBJ2-3	-	-	TRBV10-2	CASRMDILSTDTQYF	TGCGCCAGCAGGATGGACATACTTAGCACAGATACGCAGTATTTT
TRBJ2-7	-	TRBD2	TRBV15	CATSRGTSGEQYF	TGTGCCACCAGCAGAGGAACTAGCGGCGAGCAGTACTTC
TRBJ1-1	-	-	TRBV5-1	CASSLQQGHEAFF	TGCGCCAGCAGCTTACAGCAGGGCCATGAAGCTTTCTTT
TRBJ1-2	-	-	TRBV7-9	CASSLDRRRNYGYTF	TGTGCCAGCAGCTTAGATCGACGGAGAAACTATGGCTACACCTTC
TRBJ1-1	-	-	TRBV6-5	CASSLPGSGTEAFF	TGTGCCAGCAGTCTCCCAGGGTCGGGCACTGAAGCTTTCTTT
TRBJ2-5	-	-	TRBV3-1	CASSHRSQGETQYF	TGTGCCAGCAGTCATCGGTCCCAGGGGGAGACCCAGTACTTC
TRBJ1-2	-	-	TRBV2	CASIGRANYGYTF	TGTGCCAGCATCGGCAGAGCTAACTATGGCTACACCTTC
TRBJ1-2	-	-	TRBV5-1	CASSPARSDYTF	TGCGCCAGCAGCCCGGCCCGGAGTGACTACACCTTC
TRBJ2-7	-	-	TRBV5-6	CASSRWGSYEQYF	TGTGCCAGCAGCCGATGGGGCTCCTACGAGCAGTACTTC
TRBJ2-7	-	TRBD1	TRBV27	CASSFNRDSTYEQYF	TGTGCCAGCAGTTTCAACCGGGACAGTACCTACGAGCAGTACTTC
TRBJ2-4	-	-	TRBV20-1	CSAPKTQRGNIQYF	TGCAGTGCCCCAAAGACCCAAAGGGGAAACATTCAGTACTTC
TRBJ2-7	-	TRBD1	TRBV6-6	CASSYKTGAYEQYF	TGTGCCAGCAGTTACAAGACAGGGGCCTACGAGCAGTACTTC
TRBJ2-7	-	TRBD2	TRBV20-1	CSARTSGRLYEQYF	TGCAGTGCGAGGACTAGCGGGAGGTTGTACGAGCAGTACTTC
TRBJ2-2	few	-	TRBV24-1	CATRPSIAGELFF	TGTGCCACCAGACCGTCGATTGCCGGGGAGCTGTTTTTT
TRBJ2-7	-	TRBD2	TRBV10-3	CAISDPRLAGVYEQYF	TGTGCCATCAGTGACCCCCGGCTAGCGGGAGTCTACGAGCAGTACTTC
TRBJ1-1	-	-	TRBV20-1	CSARRGPDETTEAFF	TGCAGTGCTAGAAGGGGCCCCGATGAAACCACTGAAGCTTTCTTT
TRBJ1-5	-	-	TRBV28	CASSWVWRDSNQPQHF	TGTGCCAGCAGTTGGGTCTGGAGGGATAGCAATCAGCCCCAGCATTTT
TRBJ2-7	-	-	TRBV9	CASSQLPVRAEQYF	TGTGCCAGCAGCCAACTCCCCGTCCGAGCCGAGCAGTACTTC
TRBJ2-1	-	TRBD2	TRBV24-1	CATSDLRGGLAGGSSYNEQFF	TGTGCCACCAGTGATTTGCGGGGAGGGCTAGCGGGAGGTAGCTCCTACAATGAGCAGTTCTTC
TRBJ2-5	few	-	TRBV20-1	CSAIGAGTQETQYF	TGCAGTGCAATCGGCGCGGGGACCCAAGAGACCCAGTACTTC
TRBJ1-6	-	TRBD1	TRBV25-1	CASSEAGTGYSPLHF	TGTGCCAGCAGTGAAGCCGGGACAGGGTATTCACCCCTCCACTTT
TRBJ2-1	few	TRBD2	TRBV9	CASGGDSGARYNEQFF	TGTGCCAGCGGCGGGGATAGCGGGGCCCGTTACAATGAGCAGTTCTTC
TRBJ2-7	-	-	TRBV7-3	CASSLGGGVEQYF	TGTGCCAGCAGCTTGGGTGGCGGGGTCGAGCAGTACTTC
TRBJ1-2	-	-	TRBV27	CASSSPQFNYGYTF	TGTGCCAGCAGTTCCCCCCAGTTTAACTATGGCTACACCTTC
TRBJ2-5	-	TRBD2	TRBV10-3	CAISVGTSGQETQYF	TGTGCCATCAGTGTAGGGACTAGCGGGCAAGAGACCCAGTACTTC
TRBJ2-1	-	TRBD2	TRBV20-1	CSVRPQRGNNEQFF	TGCAGTGTAAGACCCCAGCGGGGGAACAATGAGCAGTTCTTC
TRBJ2-1	-	-	TRBV7-2	CASSLAIAATGLNEQFF	TGTGCCAGCAGCTTAGCTATAGCGGCCACAGGCCTAAATGAGCAGTTCTTC
TRBJ1-3	-	-	TRBV5-1	CASSLREVSHGNTIYF	TGCGCCAGCAGCCTCCGGGAAGTCTCCCATGGAAACACCATATATTTT
TRBJ2-3	-	-	TRBV12-3/TRBV12-4	CASSWFSTDTQYF	TGTGCCAGCAGTTGGTTTTCCACAGATACGCAGTATTTT
TRBJ2-1	few	TRBD2	TRBV25-1	CASRPSGGAHNEQFF	TGTGCCAGCAGGCCTAGCGGGGGGGCCCACAATGAGCAGTTCTTC
TRBJ2-1	-	TRBD1	TRBV25-1	CASSECGGQGFDNEQFF	TGTGCCAGCAGTGAATGCGGGGGACAGGGATTTGACAATGAGCAGTTCTTC
TRBJ1-5	-	-	TRBV12-3/TRBV12-4	CASKLGTDSNQPQHF	TGTGCCAGCAAATTGGGGACCGATAGCAATCAGCCCCAGCATTTT
TRBJ2-1	-	-	TRBV12-5	CASGTGEGRNEQFF	TGTGCTAGTGGTACCGGCGAGGGCCGCAATGAGCAGTTCTTC
TRBJ1-5	few	TRBD1	TRBV28	CATKVETTGSGQPQHF	TGTGCCACCAAGGTTGAAACGACAGGGTCGGGTCAGCCCCAGCATTTT
TRBJ1-4	many	-	TRBV14	CASSPMSAGKLFF	TGTGCCAGCAGCCCCATGTCGGCCGGGAAACTGTTTTTT
TRBJ2-6	few	-	TRBV20-1	CSASKGAGANVLTF	TGCAGTGCTAGCAAGGGGGCTGGGGCCAACGTCCTGACTTTC
TRBJ2-3	few	TRBD1	TRBV10-3	CAISEPTGQGARYAYF	TGTGCCATCAGTGAGCCGACGGGACAGGGGGCAAGATACGCGTATTTT
TRBJ2-3	once	TRBD1	TRBV5-4	CASSRDRDQHRYAYF	TGTGCCAGCAGCCGAGACAGGGATCAGCACAGATACGCGTATTTT
TRBJ2-5	-	TRBD1	TRBV27	CASSLRVPTGLQETQYF	TGTGCCAGCAGTTTAAGGGTCCCGACAGGGCTTCAAGAGACCCAGTACTTC
TRBJ1-2	-	-	TRBV27	CASSFKGYGCTF	TGTGCCAGCAGTTTCAAGGGGTATGGCTGCACCTTC